A single sample gave rise to the 17 T cell receptor beta chains below, sequenced in a study of cytomegalovirus exposure and HLA in healthy donors. The study ran its PCR with 60 Vbeta and 13 Jbeta primers. Assay: immunoSEQ multiplex PCR; the TCRdb copy retains only in-frame clones and omits some. The sample lists about 59,000 clones, roughly 90% occurring once. Sequenced material: PBMCs. The receptors shown here come from a young man in good health and CMV-seropositive.

The rearrangement uses TRBV5-1 and TRBJ1-1; D unclear. CDR1 and CDR2 (germline): SGHRS, YFSETQ. The CDR3 runs 14 residues. V lost 4 bases, J lost 4 bases, and 14 bases lay in between. Here the CDR3 DNA reads TGCGCCAGCAGCCACCGGGGATCGGGCACTGAAGCTTTCTTT. Translated, it gives CASSHRGSGTEAFF.

This chain joins TRBV11-1 and TRBJ2-1; perhaps TRBD2 as D (6 bases). In germline, CDR1 is SGHAT, CDR2 FQDESV (reference sequence). Deletions cut 4 bases from V and 8 bases from J, with 9 bases between. The CDR3 has 12 residues. The CDR3 here is CASSWRGHEQFF. Written as DNA, the CDR3 is TGTGCCAGCAGCTGGAGGGGCCATGAGCAGTTCTTC.

This clone was detected a few times. CDR3 DNA: TGTGCCAGCAGTCGAGGGGGACTAGCGGGAGGGGATACGCAGTATTTT. This gives the protein CASSRGGLAGGDTQYF. The rearrangement uses TRBV9 and TRBJ2-3; the match to TRBD2 covers 16 bases. The CDR3 has 16 amino acids. V was pared by 5 bases and J by 6 bases, with 6 bases of the junction left unmatched. CDR1 and CDR2 (germline): SGDLS, YYNGEE.

The chain is built from TRBV5-1 and TRBJ2-7, with D maybe TRBD2 (6 bases). The V gene's germline CDR1 is SGHRS and CDR2 YFSETQ. The CDR3 runs to 14 residues. Trimming stripped 3 bases from V and 9 bases from J, with 19 bases between. The CDR3 DNA sequence: TGCGCCAGCAGCTCCATAGGAGGGGCGATCGGGCAGTACTTC. The encoded protein is CASSSIGGAIGQYF.

The gene calls are TRBV4-2 and TRBJ2-6, with 10 bases aligning to TRBD2. Losses at the gene ends were 0 bases for V and 1 base for J; bases not matched to a gene: 15. The germline V gene encodes CDR1 LGHNA and CDR2 YNFKEQ. The CDR3 runs to 22 residues. The CDR3 region is CASSQDYWLAGDVGSGANVLTF. DNA for the CDR3: TGTGCCAGCAGCCAAGATTACTGGCTAGCGGGAGATGTGGGTTCTGGGGCCAACGTCCTGACTTTC.

V usage is TRBV7-2 and J usage is TRBJ2-3; 9 bases are a match to TRBD1. CDR1 and CDR2 from the germline V gene are SGHTA and FQGNSA. This CDR3 comprises 16 residues. Losses at the gene ends were 1 base for V and 0 bases for J; bases not matched to a gene: 2. DNA for the CDR3: TGTGCCAGCAGCTTAGTCGGACAGGGGAGCACAGATACGCAGTATTTT. Encoded protein: CASSLVGQGSTDTQYF. Full variable domain (remainder filled in from reference TRBV7-2 and TRBJ2-3): GAGVSQSPSNKVTEKGKDVELRCDPISGHTALYWYRQSLGQGLEFLIYFQGNSAPDKSGLPSDRFSAERTGGSVSTLTIQRTQQEDSAVYLCASSLVGQGSTDTQYFGPGTRLTVL.

The CDR3 region is CASSVGRGQDGELFF. The CDR3 coding sequence is TGTGCCAGCAGCGTAGGCAGGGGGCAAGACGGGGAGCTGTTTTTT. This chain connects TRBV9 to TRBJ2-2; 8 bases fit TRBD1. With 0 bases clipped from V and 7 bases from J, the junction kept 5 bases outside the gene matches. This CDR3 spans 15 amino acids. Germline-derived CDR1 and CDR2 are SGDLS and YYNGEE.

The chain is built from TRBV10-3 and TRBJ2-3; 9 bases are a match to TRBD1. Germline loops: CDR1 ENHRY, CDR2 SYGVKD. The ends lost 0 bases at V and 5 bases at J; junction bases unmatched: 0. The CDR3 sequence is 14 residues long. CDR3 in amino acids: CAISESGQGDTQYF. The CDR3 nucleotides read TGTGCCATCAGTGAGTCGGGACAGGGAGATACGCAGTATTTT.

This chain links TRBV19 with TRBJ1-1; D unresolved. This CDR3 is 14 amino acids long. With 0 bases removed from V and 4 bases from J, the gap between germline ends came to 9 bases. Germline CDR1 LNHDA, CDR2 SQIVND (reference sequence). This CDR3 is CASSIDARGTEAFF. CDR3 in DNA: TGTGCCAGTAGTATAGATGCCCGGGGCACTGAAGCTTTCTTT.

The chain is built from TRBV7-2 and TRBJ1-3; TRBD1 might be the D (5 bases). The V end was cut by 3 bases, the J end by 3 bases, with 9 bases between. Germline V CDR1 and CDR2: SGHTA, FQGNSA. The CDR3 consists of 14 residues. The CDR3 is CASSFGGGGNTIYF. CDR3 bases: TGTGCCAGCAGCTTTGGGGGAGGTGGAAACACCATATATTTT.

This clone was found once. The chain couples TRBV28 to TRBJ2-1, with TRBD2 matching 9 bases. This CDR3 has 19 residues. Germline CDR1 and CDR2: MDHEN and SYDVKM. J was trimmed by 1 base and V by 5 bases; bases with no gene match: 15. The CDR3 is CASSPLGGGRARSYNEQFF. The CDR3, as DNA: TGTGCCAGCAGTCCTCTAGGGGGCGGGAGGGCCAGATCCTACAATGAGCAGTTCTTC. Combining the CDR3 with reference TRBV28 and TRBJ2-1 gives the whole variable domain DVKVTQSSRYLVKRTGEKVFLECVQDMDHENMFWYRQDPGLGLRLIYFSYDVKMKEKGDIPEGYSVSREKKERFSLILESASTNQTSMYLCASSPLGGGRARSYNEQFFGPGTRLTVL.

A few counts support this clone. The chain is built from TRBV14 and TRBJ1-1; 9 bases fit TRBD1. The CDR3 is made up of 16 amino acids. Germline V CDR1 and CDR2: SGHDN, FVKESK. V was clipped by 5 bases and J by 6 bases; unmatched bases: 13. The CDR3 coding sequence is TGTGCCAGCAGCAGGGGGACAGGGAACCCTGGCCCTGAAGCTTTCTTT. It codes for CASSRGTGNPGPEAFF.

The chain has TRBV9 and TRBJ2-7, with D possibly TRBD1 on 8 matching bases. V was trimmed by 4 bases and J by 0 bases, leaving 20 bases between them. This CDR3 region has 17 residues. The germline gives CDR1 SGDLS, CDR2 YYNGEE. The CDR3 nucleotides read TGTGCCAGCAGCCCACAGGGGGGGGCTCCCATCTCCTACGAGCAGTACTTC. Translating gives CASSPQGGAPISYEQYF.

The rearrangement joins TRBV7-3 to TRBJ2-5, with 7 positions matching TRBD2. With 3 bases clipped from V and 6 bases from J, the junction kept 7 bases outside the gene matches. CDR3 length: 14 residues. Germline V CDR1 and CDR2: SGHTA, FQGTGA. CDR3: CASSFSAGAQTQYF. The CDR3 nucleotides are TGTGCCAGCAGCTTTTCGGCGGGAGCACAGACCCAGTACTTC.

This clone was observed once. V gene TRBV11-2 combines with J gene TRBJ2-3, with D possibly TRBD1 on 6 matching bases. Per the germline V gene, CDR1 is SGHAT and CDR2 is FQNNGV. The CDR3 is made up of 14 amino acids. V lost 6 bases, J lost 4 bases, and 14 bases lay in between. CDR3 sequence: CASSPGTFPDTQYF. The CDR3 bases are TGTGCCAGCAGTCCCGGGACATTCCCAGATACGCAGTATTTT.

In this sample, this clone turned up once. The gene calls are TRBV6-5 and TRBJ2-7; TRBD1 matches 9 bases. The CDR3 consists of 15 residues. Germline V gene lookup returns CDR1 MNHEY and CDR2 SVGAGI. After removal of 6 bases from V and 3 bases from J, the junction contained 9 bases not matched to a gene. The CDR3 sequence: CASRQTGTGHYEQYF. The DNA for the CDR3 is TGTGCCAGCAGGCAAACCGGGACAGGGCACTACGAGCAGTACTTC.

The chain joins TRBV6-5 to TRBJ1-4; 11 bases are shared with TRBD1. J lost 7 bases, V lost 5 bases, and 6 bases had no gene match. The CDR3 loop spans 15 amino acids. Germline values: CDR1 MNHEY, CDR2 SVGAGI. CDR3 region: CASSGTGGEVEKLFF. The CDR3, as DNA: TGTGCCAGCAGTGGGACAGGGGGAGAGGTTGAAAAACTGTTTTTT.